The 27 T cell receptor beta chains below all came from one sample that was sequenced in a study of primary melanoma T cells and metastatic recurrence (TCRdb year 2020). The method was the immunoSEQ multiplex PCR assay. As stored in TCRdb, this immuneACCESS dataset retains in-frame rearrangements with V and J assigned. A fraction of the clones does not appear; measured against another copy, unresolved V genes explain less than half of the discrepancy, and the remainder lacks a known reason. The sample includes under 850 clones, with roughly 73% observed a single time. 16% of the sample lies in the top ten. The sample comprised melanoma tumor tissue. The origin of the receptors is a human donor with melanoma.

This rearrangement joins TRBV19 to TRBJ2-3; 7 bases are shared with TRBD2. Looked up from germline, CDR1 is LNHDA and CDR2 is SQIVND (reference sequence). This CDR3 comprises 17 residues. Trimming took 5 bases from V and 4 from J; bases not matched to a gene: 15. The CDR3: CASSPRPLAARADTQYF. The DNA for the CDR3 is TGTGCCAGTAGTCCTCGGCCCCTAGCGGCCCGCGCAGATACGCAGTATTTT.

This clone was detected only a few times. The V gene is TRBV14, the J gene TRBJ1-2, with D possibly TRBD1 on 5 matching bases. The CDR3 covers 16 residues. V was trimmed by 0 bases and J by 5 bases, leaving 16 bases between them. Per germline, CDR1 SGHDN and CDR2 FVKESK. The CDR3 spells CASSQEGEGPGYGYTF. The CDR3 DNA reads as TGTGCCAGCAGCCAAGAAGGGGAGGGGCCGGGATATGGCTACACCTTC.

The rearrangement links TRBV11-3 to TRBJ2-1, with 14 bases aligning to TRBD2. Per germline, CDR1 SGHNT and CDR2 YENEEA. The CDR3 is 16 amino acids. Trimming removed 5 bases from V and 9 bases from J; junction bases left unmatched: 9. CDR3 in amino acids: CASSGGTSGSTGEQFF. DNA of the CDR3: TGTGCCAGCAGCGGAGGGACTAGCGGGAGTACCGGTGAGCAGTTCTTC.

The rearrangement uses TRBV6-8 and TRBJ2-5; possibly TRBD2 for D (5 bases). V was shortened by 0 bases and J by 5 bases, with 13 bases between the two germline ends. Germline V CDR1 and CDR2: MNHGY, SAAAGT. The CDR3 runs to 15 residues. CDR3 sequence (DNA): TGTGCCAGCAGTTACTCGATGAATACGGGGGAGACCCAGTACTTC. The encoded protein is CASSYSMNTGETQYF.

This CDR3 is CASSLGRQGGETQYF. DNA of the CDR3: TGCGCCAGCAGCTTGGGGAGACAGGGAGGAGAGACCCAGTACTTC. This rearrangement joins TRBV5-1 to TRBJ2-5; maybe TRBD1 (7 bases). Germline V gene lookup returns CDR1 SGHRS and CDR2 YFSETQ. The CDR3 sequence is 15 residues long. Trimming pared 0 bases from V and 4 bases from J, leaving 13 bases between.

This clone was seen more than once but under ten times. The gene calls are TRBV19 and TRBJ1-1; 8 bases agree with TRBD1. The V gene end was trimmed by 9 bases and the J gene end by 0 bases; junction bases not matched to a gene: 12. Germline CDR1 is LNHDA and CDR2 is SQIVND (reference sequence). The length of the CDR3 is 16 residues. CDR3 nucleotides: TGTGCCAGCATGTCCAGGGACAGGAGCATGAACACTGAAGCTTTCTTT. It translates to CASMSRDRSMNTEAFF. The whole variable domain, remainder taken from reference TRBV19 and TRBJ1-1, is DGGITQSPKYLFRKEGQNVTLSCEQNLNHDAMYWYRQDPGQGLRLIYYSQIVNDFQKGDIAEGYSVSREKKESFPLTVTSAQKNPTAFYLCASMSRDRSMNTEAFFGQGTRLTVV.

The chain links TRBV6-8 to TRBJ2-3; 12 bases fit TRBD2. With V trimmed by 5 bases and J by 1 base, 4 bases remained unmatched. The CDR3 has 16 amino acids. The V gene's germline CDR1 is MNHGY and CDR2 SAAAGT. CDR3 region: CASSRTSGAGTDTQYF. The CDR3, as DNA: TGTGCCAGCAGTCGGACTAGCGGGGCGGGCACAGATACGCAGTATTTT.

This chain uses TRBV18 with TRBJ1-1; D may be TRBD1 (5 bases). Germline CDR1 and CDR2: KGHSH and LQKENI. The CDR3 covers 14 residues. Trimming stripped 6 bases from V and 1 base from J, with 12 bases between. CDR3: CASSQGEGNTEAFF. Written as DNA, the CDR3 is TGTGCCAGCTCCCAGGGAGAGGGGAACACTGAAGCTTTCTTT.

The DNA of the CDR3 is TGTGCCAGCAGCTCGACCTGGACTACCCACAATGAGCAGTTCTTC. Protein product: CASSSTWTTHNEQFF. This chain uses TRBV11-3 with TRBJ2-1; D might be TRBD2 (6 bases). The germline CDR1 and CDR2 sequences are SGHNT and YENEEA. Trimming pared 4 bases from V and 5 bases from J, leaving 15 bases between. CDR3 size: 15 residues.

This clone was picked up a small number of times. This chain connects TRBV29-1 to TRBJ1-4; no clear D gene. Germline V gene lookup returns CDR1 SQVTM and CDR2 ANQGSEA. Trimming removed 7 bases at V and 0 bases at J, with 9 bases between. CDR3 length equals 13 residues. CDR3 in DNA: TGCAGCGCTAGGGAACCAACTAATGAAAAACTGTTTTTT. It is translated as CSAREPTNEKLFF.

The chain is built from TRBV12-5 and TRBJ2-5, with D uncertain. Germline CDR1 is LGHNT and CDR2 is FRNRAP. The CDR3 is 12 residues long. Trimming took off 1 base at V and 2 bases at J, with 2 bases between the two ends. The CDR3 DNA follows: TGTGCTAGTGGTTTGGGACAAGAGACCCAGTACTTC. Its translation: CASGLGQETQYF.

The gene calls are TRBV23-1 and TRBJ2-1; the D is unclear. TRBV23-1 is identified as an open reading frame with a role that is uncertain. CDR3 length equals 13 residues. Trimming shortened V by 6 bases and J by 5 bases, and 11 bases separated the two germline ends. CDR3 DNA: TGCGCCAGCAGCTTGGTAGGGAACAATGAGCAGTTCTTC. Translating gives CASSLVGNNEQFF.

This clone occurred a few times. The chain employs TRBV14 and TRBJ2-5, with D perhaps TRBD1 or TRBD2 (5 bases each). The V end lost 7 bases, the J end lost 4 bases, and 10 bases lay between the germline ends. Germline-derived CDR1 and CDR2 are SGHDN and FVKESK. This CDR3 region has 12 residues. The CDR3 bases are TGTGCCAGCAACCGTGGGGGAGAGACCCAGTACTTC. It is translated as CASNRGGETQYF.

The rearrangement joins TRBV5-1 to TRBJ1-4; no definite D call. The CDR3 sequence is 15 residues long. V lost 4 bases and J 13 bases, leaving 23 bases between the germline ends. Germline V gives CDR1 SGHRS, CDR2 YFSETQ. Here the CDR3 reads CASSPREVPPNRLFF. Written as DNA, the CDR3 is TGCGCCAGCAGCCCCCGGGAGGTACCACCTAACAGACTGTTTTTT.

This chain uses TRBV11-3 with TRBJ2-1; D remains ambiguous. The CDR3 is 16 residues long. Per germline, CDR1 SGHNT and CDR2 YENEEA. V was trimmed by 3 bases and J by 1 base, leaving 13 bases between them. The CDR3 bases are TGTGCCAGCAGCTTGGGCGCAGAAAGGTCCTACAATGAGCAGTTCTTC. It codes for CASSLGAERSYNEQFF.

This clone has just a few counts. The genes are TRBV30 and TRBJ1-3, with TRBD1 matching over 9 bases. The CDR3 is made up of 15 amino acids. With V trimmed by 4 bases and J by 4 bases, 8 bases remained unmatched. Per the germline V gene, CDR1 is GTSNPN and CDR2 is SVGIG (reference sequence). DNA for the CDR3: TGTGCCTGGACTATTACAGGGGGCTTAGGAAACACCATATATTTT. Its protein is CAWTITGGLGNTIYF.

The gene calls are TRBV18 and TRBJ2-3; 13 bases line up with TRBD2. The CDR3 runs 17 residues. The germline CDR1 and CDR2 sequences are KGHSH and LQKENI. V gave up 4 bases and J gave up 2 bases; unmatched junction bases: 6. The CDR3 spells CASSLWGLAGNTDTQYF. The CDR3, as DNA: TGTGCCAGCTCACTATGGGGACTAGCGGGGAACACAGATACGCAGTATTTT.

In this sample, this clone turned up once. J is TRBJ1-4 and V is TRBV5-1; no clear D. Trimming took 0 bases from V and 1 from J, leaving 13 bases between them. The CDR3 length is 17 residues. Germline CDR1 and CDR2: SGHRS and YFSETQ. CDR3 sequence: CASSLGRLGGTNEKLFF. The CDR3 DNA sequence: TGCGCCAGCAGCTTGGGGCGACTTGGAGGAACTAATGAAAAACTGTTTTTT. Full variable domain (rest looked up from reference TRBV5-1 and TRBJ1-4): KAGVTQTPRYLIKTRGQQVTLSCSPISGHRSVSWYQQTPGQGLQFLFEYFSETQRNKGNFPGRFSGRQFSNSRSEMNVSTLELGDSALYLCASSLGRLGGTNEKLFFGSGTQLSVL.

By frequency in the sample, this clone is large (0.1 to 1%). The V and J genes are TRBV6-8 and TRBJ2-5; tentatively, D is TRBD1 or TRBD2 (5 bases each). V shed 0 bases and J shed 4 bases, with 9 bases lying between them. The CDR3 totals 14 residues. CDR1 and CDR2 (germline): MNHGY, SAAAGT. CDR3 coding DNA: TGTGCCAGCAGTTACTCCGGGGCAGGAGAGACCCAGTACTTC. This sequence encodes CASSYSGAGETQYF.

This clone appeared a few times. The chain employs TRBV6-8 and TRBJ1-1; perhaps TRBD1 as D (6 bases). Germline loops: CDR1 MNHGY, CDR2 SAAAGT. This CDR3 contains 15 residues. Trimming stripped 6 bases from V and 3 bases from J, with 17 bases between. The CDR3 DNA reads as TGTGCCAGCAGACCCGAGGGGGGGTGGGACACTGAAGCTTTCTTT. It specifies CASRPEGGWDTEAFF.

The chain links TRBV5-1 to TRBJ2-7; D remains unclear. The CDR3 length is 14 residues. The ends were cut back, 0 bases at V and 5 bases at J, with 12 bases in the middle. Germline V gene lookup returns CDR1 SGHRS and CDR2 YFSETQ. The CDR3, as DNA: TGCGCCAGCAGCTTGGGCGGACCTCGCCACGAGCAGTACTTC. This translates into CASSLGGPRHEQYF. The variable domain in full, completed from reference TRBV5-1 and TRBJ2-7, reads KAGVTQTPRYLIKTRGQQVTLSCSPISGHRSVSWYQQTPGQGLQFLFEYFSETQRNKGNFPGRFSGRQFSNSRSEMNVSTLELGDSALYLCASSLGGPRHEQYFGPGTRLTVT.

This clone was observed a handful of times. The chain employs TRBV6-8 and TRBJ2-7, with D possibly TRBD2 on 6 matching bases. V was shortened by 6 bases and J by 5 bases, with 20 bases between the two germline ends. The CDR3 extends over 15 amino acids. The germline CDR1 and CDR2 sequences are MNHGY and SAAAGT. CDR3 bases: TGTGCCAGCAGACCCCAGACTGGAGGGCCCCACGAGCAGTACTTC. It codes for CASRPQTGGPHEQYF.

J is TRBJ2-7 and V is TRBV14, with D perhaps matching TRBD2 (6 bases). V lost 1 base, J lost 7 bases, and 20 bases lay in between. Looked up from germline, CDR1 is SGHDN and CDR2 is FVKESK. CDR3 length: 16 residues. CDR3 sequence reads: CASSQARGRRFWEQYF. The CDR3 DNA reads TGTGCCAGCAGCCAAGCTCGGGGGAGGAGGTTTTGGGAGCAGTACTTC.

The chain is built from TRBV12-5 and TRBJ2-2; TRBD2 matches at 7 bases. The CDR3 covers 15 residues. The V segment lost 4 bases and the J segment 5 bases; nucleotides outside the gene matches: 7. Germline V gives CDR1 LGHNT, CDR2 FRNRAP. For the CDR3, the DNA is TGTGCTAGTGGTTACGGCGGGAGTTTGACCGGGGAGCTGTTTTTT. Amino acid sequence: CASGYGGSLTGELFF.

The chain employs TRBV30 and TRBJ2-3, with 7 bases aligning to TRBD2. CDR3 size: 14 residues. V was pared by 7 bases and J by 0 bases, with 7 bases of the junction left unmatched. Germline V lookup: CDR1 GTSNPN, CDR2 SVGIG (reference sequence). In nucleotides, the CDR3 is TGTGCCTCCCGGCGGGGGTTTAGCACAGATACGCAGTATTTT. It specifies CASRRGFSTDTQYF.

V usage is TRBV12-5 and J usage is TRBJ2-3, with TRBD1 matching 7 bases. CDR3 length equals 14 residues. CDR1 is LGHNT, CDR2 FRNRAP, per germline. V lost 8 bases to trimming and J lost 3 bases; unmatched junction nucleotides: 8. The CDR3 nucleotides are TGTGCTAGTAGGCCGGGACAGCTAACAGATACGCAGTATTTT. It encodes CASRPGQLTDTQYF. The full variable domain, completed using reference TRBV12-5 and TRBJ2-3, is DARVTQTPRHKVTEMGQEVTMRCQPILGHNTVFWYRQTMMQGLELLAYFRNRAPLDDSGMPKDRFSAEMPDATLATLKIQPSEPRDSAVYFCASRPGQLTDTQYFGPGTRLTVL.

The chain combines TRBV5-1 with TRBJ1-4, with a possible D match to TRBD1 (5 bases). Germline assignment: CDR1 SGHRS and CDR2 YFSETQ. Trimming cost V 0 bases and J 2 bases, with 14 bases left between them. The CDR3 loop spans 17 amino acids. DNA for the CDR3: TGCGCCAGCAGCTTGGGCCGGAGGGAGGGGACTAATGAAAAACTGTTTTTT. Translating gives CASSLGRREGTNEKLFF.